Listed here are 31 T cell receptor beta chains from one sample, sequenced in a study of a mutant IDH1 vaccine in newly diagnosed glioma. Time point in this sample: week 23, last vaccination. Vaccinated patients received 300 ug of mutant IDH1 20-mer peptide per dose, with topical imiquimod. For these TCRs, the target antigens are not known. The assay was immunoSEQ multiplex PCR, and TCRdb's table has in-frame clones only and misses some. The sample has approximately 60,000 clones, approximately 81% seen once. The starting material was PBMCs, obtained from a glioma patient whose treatment included an IDH1 peptide vaccine. These receptors all stem from a man in his thirties or forties with glioma.

The rearrangement uses TRBV7-9 and TRBJ2-3; 8 bases are shared with TRBD2. Looked up from germline, CDR1 is SEHNR and CDR2 is FQNEAQ (reference sequence). The CDR3 is 15 amino acids. V was pared by 4 bases and J by 5 bases, with 8 bases of the junction left unmatched. The DNA of the CDR3 is TGTGCCAGCAGCTCCCGGGGGGGGAGGGAAGATACGCAGTATTTT. It translates to CASSSRGGREDTQYF.

The chain is built from TRBV25-1 and TRBJ2-1; 7 nucleotides line up with TRBD2. CDR1 and CDR2 from the germline V gene are MGHDK and SYGVNS. The CDR3 is 14 amino acids. The V gene end was trimmed by 7 bases and the J gene end by 4 bases; junction bases not matched to a gene: 7. Here the CDR3 DNA reads TGTGCCAGCACGCAGCGGGGCGCTTACAATGAGCAGTTCTTC. This gives the protein CASTQRGAYNEQFF.

This clone showed up just a few times. V is TRBV19 and J is TRBJ1-5; TRBD1 is a possible D gene (5 bases). CDR3 size: 15 residues. Trimming took off 4 bases at V and 7 bases at J, with 17 bases between the two ends. CDR1 is LNHDA, CDR2 SQIVND, per germline (reference sequence). The CDR3 loop reads CASSTPGEGKQPQHF. Here the CDR3 DNA reads TGTGCCAGTAGTACCCCCGGGGAGGGGAAACAGCCCCAGCATTTT.

CDR3 amino acids: CASSPTGANTGELFF. CDR3 DNA: TGTGCCAGCTCCCCTACAGGGGCTAACACCGGGGAGCTGTTTTTT. This sequence joins TRBV28 and TRBJ2-2; 7 bases are shared with TRBD1. This CDR3 comprises 15 residues. Trimming took 8 bases from V and 2 from J; bases not matched to a gene: 8. Germline CDR1 reads MDHEN; CDR2 reads SYDVKM.

The chain carries TRBV10-3 and TRBJ2-1, with TRBD2 matching over 8 bases. CDR1 ENHRY and CDR2 SYGVKD come from the germline V gene. This CDR3 is built from 17 residues. V was pared by 4 bases and J by 4 bases, with 12 bases of the junction left unmatched. The CDR3 nucleotides read TGTGCCATCAGTGGAAAAGTAAGCGGGGGCATTTACAATGAGCAGTTCTTC. It is translated as CAISGKVSGGIYNEQFF.

The rearrangement uses TRBV5-1 and TRBJ2-2; 8 positions match TRBD1. Germline CDR1 reads SGHRS; CDR2 reads YFSETQ. The CDR3 is made up of 13 amino acids. V trimming: 6 bases; J trimming: 6 bases; junction bases outside the gene matches: 4. The CDR3 coding sequence is TGCGCCAGCACAGGGGGCAACCCCGGGGAGCTGTTTTTT. Its translation is CASTGGNPGELFF. The full variable domain, its missing parts supplied by reference TRBV5-1 and TRBJ2-2, is KAGVTQTPRYLIKTRGQQVTLSCSPISGHRSVSWYQQTPGQGLQFLFEYFSETQRNKGNFPGRFSGRQFSNSRSEMNVSTLELGDSALYLCASTGGNPGELFFGEGSRLTVL.

The rearrangement uses TRBV6-1 and TRBJ1-2; D unclear. V lost 0 bases, J lost 2 bases, and 19 bases lay in between. The CDR3 has 18 amino acids. CDR1 is MNHNS and CDR2 is SASEGT in the germline V gene. The CDR3, as DNA: TGTGCCAGCAGTGAAGCGCTCCGTCTTCGTGGTCTGAACTATGGCTACACCTTC. It translates to CASSEALRLRGLNYGYTF.

The V call is TRBV2, the J call TRBJ1-2; the D gene is possibly TRBD1 (6 bases). Germline V lookup: CDR1 SNHLY, CDR2 FYNNEI. This CDR3 has 17 residues. The V and J ends lost 3 bases and 1 base respectively, with 18 bases between them. CDR3 in amino acids: CASSESFRTAINYGYTF. CDR3 coding DNA: TGTGCCAGCAGTGAGTCGTTTAGGACAGCGATTAACTATGGCTACACCTTC.

The chain employs TRBV5-8 and TRBJ2-2; 10 bases match TRBD1. V shed 4 bases and J 2 bases; nucleotides not matched to a gene: 5. This CDR3 comprises 16 residues. The germline CDR1 and CDR2 sequences are SGHTS and YDEGEE. As DNA, the CDR3 is TGTGCCAGCAGCCCGGGACAGGGGATTAACACCGGGGAGCTGTTTTTT. Its protein is CASSPGQGINTGELFF.

This clone appeared a few times. The rearrangement links TRBV2 to TRBJ1-6; D might be TRBD1 (5 bases). CDR1 SNHLY and CDR2 FYNNEI come from the germline V gene. Trimming stripped 5 bases from V and 7 bases from J, with 12 bases between. The CDR3 length is 14 residues. The CDR3 here is CASSRQGGNSPLHF. CDR3 nucleotides: TGTGCCAGCAGTCGCCAGGGTGGGAATTCACCCCTCCACTTT.

The CDR3 bases are TGTGCCAGCAGTTTAGAGCCGTCTGGAAACACCATATATTTT. It codes for CASSLEPSGNTIYF. The chain has TRBV28 and TRBJ1-3; no reliable D call. The CDR3 is made up of 14 amino acids. Germline CDR1 and CDR2: MDHEN and SYDVKM. Trimming cost V 2 bases and J 1 base, with 6 bases left between them.

The chain carries TRBV7-8 and TRBJ2-3, with TRBD2 as a possible D gene (6 bases). Germline loops: CDR1 SGHVS, CDR2 FQNEAQ. V lost 5 bases, J lost 0 bases, and 18 bases lay in between. This CDR3 has 17 amino acids. CDR3 coding DNA: TGTGCCAGCAGCCCGGGGGTGGGGGTAATAAGCACAGATACGCAGTATTTT. Protein product: CASSPGVGVISTDTQYF.

J is TRBJ1-2 and V is TRBV5-1; D is possibly TRBD1 (5 bases). Germline-derived CDR1 and CDR2 are SGHRS and YFSETQ. V was trimmed by 8 bases and J by 0 bases, leaving 20 bases between them. The CDR3 spans 16 residues. The CDR3 DNA is TGCGCCAGATTAGGCAGGGCAATAACTCCTAACTATGGCTACACCTTC. Encoded protein: CARLGRAITPNYGYTF.

The CDR3 loop reads CASSYGDQGNYGYTF. CDR3 bases: TGTGCCAGCAGCTACGGTGATCAGGGAAACTATGGCTACACCTTC. This chain connects TRBV7-6 to TRBJ1-2; possibly TRBD1 for D (5 bases). Trimming cost V 4 bases and J 2 bases, with 14 bases left between them. The CDR3 is 15 residues long. Germline CDR1 SGHVS, CDR2 FNYEAQ.

This clone was observed a few times. The chain couples TRBV30 to TRBJ1-1; perhaps TRBD1 as D (5 bases). Germline CDR1 is GTSNPN and CDR2 is SVGIG (reference sequence). The CDR3 covers 14 residues. Trimming shortened V by 0 bases and J by 0 bases, and 8 bases separated the two germline ends. DNA of the CDR3: TGTGCCTGGAGTGTTGGGGCCCTGAACACTGAAGCTTTCTTT. This sequence encodes CAWSVGALNTEAFF.

In this sample, this clone turned up a few times. V and J are TRBV14 and TRBJ1-1; D is ambiguous. Germline V gene sequence: CDR1 SGHDN, CDR2 FVKESK. V shed 0 bases and J shed 2 bases, with 7 bases lying between them. The CDR3 runs to 14 residues. Written as DNA, the CDR3 is TGTGCCAGCAGCCAAGAGTGGGTAAACACTGAAGCTTTCTTT. Translating it yields CASSQEWVNTEAFF.

This chain joins TRBV29-1 and TRBJ2-7; 10 nucleotides align to TRBD2. Germline lookup yields CDR1 SQVTM and CDR2 ANQGSEA. The trim removed 7 bases at V and 0 bases at J, leaving 3 bases unmatched. The CDR3 contains 13 residues. The CDR3 region is CSARTSGSYEQYF. As DNA, the CDR3 is TGCAGCGCCAGGACTAGCGGCTCCTACGAGCAGTACTTC.

V gene TRBV19 combines with J gene TRBJ1-5; D may be TRBD1 (6 bases). Germline V gene sequence: CDR1 LNHDA, CDR2 SQIVND (reference sequence). This CDR3 is 15 amino acids long. V was clipped by 1 base and J by 2 bases, with 9 bases between them. The CDR3 reads CASSIGGQGNQPQHF. In DNA form, the CDR3 reads TGTGCCAGTAGTATAGGGGGGCAGGGCAATCAGCCCCAGCATTTT.

The chain is built from TRBV5-1 and TRBJ2-2; 11 bases map to TRBD2. This CDR3 comprises 16 residues. Germline loops: CDR1 SGHRS, CDR2 YFSETQ. The V and J ends lost 4 bases and 3 bases, in that order; junction bases with no gene match: 5. The DNA of the CDR3 is TGCGCCAGCAGCCCCTGGACTAGCGGGTACACCGGGGAGCTGTTTTTT. It translates to CASSPWTSGYTGELFF.

The gene calls are TRBV7-8 and TRBJ2-7; 9 nucleotides match TRBD1. J lost 6 bases, V lost 5 bases, and 8 bases had no gene match. Germline V gene sequence: CDR1 SGHVS, CDR2 FQNEAQ. The CDR3 totals 14 residues. The CDR3 bases are TGTGCCAGCAGCCCACGGGACAGGGCGGGCGAGCAGTACTTC. Amino acids: CASSPRDRAGEQYF.

The rearrangement links TRBV29-1 to TRBJ1-3; tentatively, D is TRBD1 (6 bases). This CDR3 is built from 14 residues. Germline loops: CDR1 SQVTM, CDR2 ANQGSEA. V lost 2 bases and J lost 0, with 8 bases in between. CDR3 residues: CSVEQGRSGNTIYF. Written as DNA, the CDR3 is TGCAGCGTTGAACAGGGGCGCTCTGGAAACACCATATATTTT.

The V gene is TRBV7-9, the J gene TRBJ1-5, with a possible D match to TRBD1 (5 bases). The germline V gene has CDR1 SEHNR and CDR2 FQNEAQ (reference sequence). There are 16 residues in the CDR3. V dropped 3 bases and J dropped 0 bases, with 12 bases sitting between them. CDR3 sequence reads: CASSFWGKYSNQPQHF. CDR3 DNA: TGTGCCAGCAGCTTTTGGGGCAAATATAGCAATCAGCCCCAGCATTTT.

The chain joins TRBV30 to TRBJ2-3; either TRBD1 or TRBD2 may fit D (6 bases each). V was pared by 4 bases and J by 2 bases, with 10 bases between. Germline-derived CDR1 and CDR2 are GTSNPN and SVGIG (reference sequence). The CDR3 sequence is 13 residues long. The CDR3 DNA is TGTGCCTGGAACGGGGGACACACAGATACGCAGTATTTT. Translated, it gives CAWNGGHTDTQYF.

This clone was detected a few times. V usage is TRBV2 and J usage is TRBJ1-1; weak D call: TRBD1 (6 bases). Germline V gene data show CDR1 as SNHLY and CDR2 as FYNNEI. The CDR3 has 11 residues. Trimming left V 6 bases short and J 4 bases short, with 6 bases between. The CDR3 region is CASSRGTEAFF. In DNA, the CDR3 is TGTGCCAGCAGCAGGGGCACTGAAGCTTTCTTT.

The V and J genes are TRBV11-1 and TRBJ2-7, with 9 nucleotides matching TRBD1. The CDR3 loop spans 14 amino acids. Germline V CDR1 and CDR2: SGHAT, FQDESV (reference sequence). V shed 5 bases, J shed 7 bases, and the junction held 9 bases outside the gene matches. The CDR3 DNA reads as TGTGCCAGCAGCGTAGGACAGGGGCCCATAGAGCAGTACTTC. It yields the protein CASSVGQGPIEQYF.

The chain carries TRBV30 and TRBJ2-5; 9 bases agree with TRBD1. The J call could be wrong; TRBJ2-7 is a better fit for the DNA end. This CDR3 is 15 amino acids long. Germline CDR1 GTSNPN, CDR2 SVGIG (reference sequence). The CDR3 protein is CAWTVTGTGPREQYF. CDR3 nucleotide sequence: TGTGCCTGGACCGTAACCGGGACAGGGCCCCGCGAGCAGTACTTC.

The chain employs TRBV28 and TRBJ2-5; TRBD1 is a possible D gene (6 bases). Per the germline V gene, CDR1 is MDHEN and CDR2 is SYDVKM. With 7 bases removed from V and 3 bases from J, the gap between germline ends came to 12 bases. The CDR3 spans 13 residues. CDR3 region: CASMTGHKETQYF. In nucleotides, the CDR3 is TGTGCCAGCATGACAGGTCATAAAGAGACCCAGTACTTC.

V gene TRBV6-4 combines with J gene TRBJ2-3; 9 bases fit TRBD2. Germline V CDR1 and CDR2: MRHNA, SNTAGT. The V and J ends lost 3 bases and 4 bases, in that order; junction bases with no gene match: 8. CDR3 length: 16 amino acids. This CDR3 reads CASSEGGGAGSDTQYF. The CDR3 DNA sequence: TGTGCCAGCAGTGAAGGCGGGGGGGCCGGGTCAGATACGCAGTATTTT.

The chain employs TRBV28 and TRBJ1-2; D is undetermined. The CDR3 has 12 residues. The germline V and J ends were trimmed by 5 bases and 7 bases, with 11 bases remaining between them. The germline V gene encodes CDR1 MDHEN and CDR2 SYDVKM. The CDR3 nucleotides read TGTGCCAGCAGTACGATGGTGGCTGGCTACACCTTC. It translates to CASSTMVAGYTF.

The chain couples TRBV7-9 to TRBJ1-1; D is ambiguous. The CDR3 consists of 13 residues. Per the germline V gene, CDR1 is SEHNR and CDR2 is FQNEAQ (reference sequence). Trimming pared 2 bases from V and 3 bases from J, leaving 7 bases between. The CDR3 DNA reads TGTGCCAGCAGCTTAACGAAGGACACTGAAGCTTTCTTT. It encodes CASSLTKDTEAFF.

This clone was counted between two and nine times. The V and J genes are TRBV5-6 and TRBJ1-5; D not resolved. In germline, CDR1 is SGHDT, CDR2 YYEEEE. Trimming left V 4 bases short and J 4 bases short, with 9 bases between. The CDR3 is 13 amino acids. The CDR3 DNA follows: TGTGCCAGCAGCCCAGATGGGAATCAGCCCCAGCATTTT. Amino acids: CASSPDGNQPQHF.